This TCR beta chain was identified during a study of blood T cell repertoires in COVID-19 (dated by TCRdb to the early 2020s). Background on the whole study: Samples from collaborators originated in the United States, Italy and Spain and spanned both the acute and convalescent phases of COVID-19. Nearly every sample came with metadata listing a de-identified subject ID, COVID-19 status, age in years and sex. The repertoires were made available in a free public database intended to serve as a resource for research on the immune response to SARS-CoV-2. The prospective study material was composed of cDNA or gDNA derived from T cells, B-cell-depleted T cells, or PBMCs. Samples were obtained from the ongoing ImmuneRACE study (first 160 participants) and from roughly 1,300 subjects provided by 6 global collaborators. Deeply sampled blood TCRbeta repertoires from subjects exposed to, actively infected with, or recovered from COVID-19 were included in the dataset. Where available, HLA class I and class II types were obtained from metadata supplied by the sample provider rather than from assay-based typing. The full study reports these points: How much clinical and demographic metadata was included differed by source and by participant, and the metadata was provided uncurated.

Via the germline V gene, CDR1 is MNHEY and CDR2 SVGAGI. The CDR3 spans 14 residues, from the cysteine through the phenylalanine. Only the CDR3 region is kept as DNA, spanning 42 bases read in frame from base 1. V is reduced by 6 bases and J by 0 bases, leaving a spacing of 11 bases between them. The sample holds a few counts of this clone. The antigen it recognizes is unknown. No much larger clone exists at a distance of one base, and base qualities are not known. Collaborating institutions collected whole blood in K2EDTA tubes following their own protocols. For TCRbeta analysis, collaborators shipped samples in one of three forms: frozen whole blood, isolated PBMCs, or DNA extracted from either of those sample types. TCRbeta CDR3 regions were amplified from genomic DNA using the immunoSEQ Assay, a bias-controlled multiplex PCR. The study's own analysis went as follows. The number of nucleated cells in each sample was estimated from the amplification of reference gene primers within the assay. To quantify the absolute abundance of each unique TCRbeta CDR3 rearrangement, sequence reads were collapsed and filtered. For each sample, productive Simpson clonality was calculated as the square root of Simpson's diversity index across productive rearrangements. TCRdb took this table from immuneACCESS and kept in-frame rearrangements with V and J called. Such tables lack part of the clones; where checked against another copy, unresolved V genes explain under half of the gap, and the rest is unexplained. V and J calls and clone size follow that table, whereas D and trimming were derived from the DNA. Counted in this sample were roughly 380,000 clones; around 85% of them appeared once. Roughly 3.9% of the sample lies in the top ten.

The receptor chain draws on TRBV6-5 and TRBJ1-1; TRBD1 is a weak D gene call, 6 bases matching. This sequence originates from a woman between 18 and 29 years old with acute or convalescent COVID-19. Sequencing was carried out using peripheral blood. In nucleotide form, the sequence is TGTGCCAGCAGCGAGCGACAGGTGAACACTGAAGCTTTCTTT. Its protein is CASSERQVNTEAFF.